The 32 T cell receptor beta chains below were found in one sample sequenced in a study of T cell responses to AZD1222 COVID-19 vaccine. Here immunoSEQ multiplex PCR was the method, and the copy in TCRdb shows in-frame clones only, minus some. The table lists 110,000 or so clones, about nine tenths of them singletons. Material: peripheral blood, obtained on day 0 of AZD1222 vaccination. The source of these receptors is an adult in good health.

The chain combines TRBV18 with TRBJ1-2; maybe TRBD1 (6 bases). The germline V gene encodes CDR1 KGHSH and CDR2 LQKENI. The CDR3 is made up of 15 amino acids. Trimming took off 6 bases at V and 8 bases at J, with 22 bases between the two ends. CDR3 in DNA: TGTGCCAGCTCGTCCACAGGGTCCCCTATGGAAGGCTACACCTTC. This encodes CASSSTGSPMEGYTF.

As for this clone: Other DNA sequences in the sample encode the same CDR3. This chain connects TRBV6-5 to TRBJ1-3; D call uncertain. From germline, CDR1 is MNHEY and CDR2 SVGAGI. The CDR3 is 14 residues long. Trimming stripped 4 bases from V and 0 bases from J, with 7 bases between. Written as DNA, the CDR3 is TGTGCCAGCAGTTTGCTGAGCTCTGGAAACACCATATATTTT. Protein product: CASSLLSSGNTIYF.

V usage is TRBV4-1 and J usage is TRBJ1-1; a possible D gene is TRBD1 (5 bases). V was clipped by 3 bases and J by 0 bases, with 14 bases between them. This CDR3 contains 16 residues. Germline V lookup: CDR1 MGHRA, CDR2 YSYEKL. CDR3 coding DNA: TGCGCCAGCAGCCAGGTCCGGGCAGGGATGAACACTGAAGCTTTCTTT. Translating gives CASSQVRAGMNTEAFF.

This chain uses TRBV21-1 with TRBJ2-7; the table's TRBD1 call for D was not verified on the DNA. TRBV21-1 is assigned pseudogene status. This CDR3 is built from 14 residues. CDR3 amino acids: CASSNRGRLGEQYF. CDR3 in DNA: TGTGCCAGCAGCAACAGGGGAAGATTGGGGGAGCAGTACTTC.

V usage is TRBV6-5 and J usage is TRBJ1-6; D call uncertain. The CDR3 is made up of 14 amino acids. Germline CDR1 and CDR2: MNHEY and SVGAGI. Trimming left V 3 bases short and J 10 bases short, with 13 bases between. The CDR3 sequence is CASSYGPTTSPLHF. The CDR3 region has the DNA TGTGCCAGCAGTTATGGACCCACCACATCACCCCTCCACTTT.

The rearrangement joins TRBV7-2 to TRBJ1-2; D is possibly TRBD1 (5 bases). The CDR3 extends over 13 amino acids. V lost 5 bases and J lost 7, with 14 bases in between. Germline V CDR1 and CDR2: SGHTA, FQGNSA. The CDR3 DNA reads TGTGCCAGCAGCGGGACTGCCACTCCTGGCTACACCTTC. This gives the protein CASSGTATPGYTF.

This sequence joins TRBV5-4 and TRBJ1-1; D gene ambiguous. Trimming stripped 2 bases from V and 1 base from J, with 9 bases between. This CDR3 has 14 residues. Germline V lookup: CDR1 SGHNT, CDR2 YYREEE (reference sequence). CDR3 coding DNA: TGTGCCAGCAGCTTTGACGTGACGAACACTGAAGCTTTCTTT. This gives the protein CASSFDVTNTEAFF. Complete variable domain (other parts from reference TRBV5-4 and TRBJ1-1): ETGVTQSPTHLIKTRGQQVTLRCSSQSGHNTVSWYQQALGQGPQFIFQYYREEENGRGNFPPRFSGLQFPNYSSELNVNALELDDSALYLCASSFDVTNTEAFFGQGTRLTVV.

The genes are TRBV4-1 and TRBJ1-5, with D unclear. V lost 0 bases, J lost 6 bases, and 6 bases lay in between. The CDR3 length is 13 residues. Germline CDR1 and CDR2: MGHRA and YSYEKL. The CDR3 DNA reads as TGCGCCAGCAGCCAAGAGCTGCGTCAGCCCCAGCATTTT. This sequence encodes CASSQELRQPQHF.

The gene calls are TRBV9 and TRBJ2-1, with 11 bases lining up with TRBD2. The J segment lost 4 bases and the V segment lost 4 bases, leaving 4 bases of the junction unmatched. CDR1 and CDR2 (germline): SGDLS, YYNGEE. CDR3 length: 15 residues. CDR3 loop: CASSFGTSGYNEQFF. The CDR3 coding sequence is TGTGCCAGCAGCTTTGGGACTAGCGGTTACAATGAGCAGTTCTTC.

V and J are TRBV6-5 and TRBJ1-2; maybe TRBD1 (5 bases). From germline, CDR1 is MNHEY and CDR2 SVGAGI. CDR3 length: 14 amino acids. V was trimmed by 0 bases and J by 2 bases, leaving 7 bases between them. This CDR3 is CASSYSAGNYGYTF. The CDR3 region has the DNA TGTGCCAGCAGTTACTCGGCAGGGAACTATGGCTACACCTTC.

This chain links TRBV4-1 with TRBJ1-2, with 8 bases that match TRBD1. CDR3 length: 15 amino acids. Germline CDR1 reads MGHRA; CDR2 reads YSYEKL. J was trimmed by 2 bases and V by 0 bases; bases with no gene match: 2. The chain's CDR3 is CASSQEAGGNYGYTF. The CDR3 coding sequence is TGCGCCAGCAGCCAAGAGGCAGGGGGCAACTATGGCTACACCTTC.

The V gene is TRBV13, the J gene TRBJ2-7; tentative D call: TRBD2 (7 bases). The CDR3 runs 15 residues. Germline V gene sequence: CDR1 PRHDT, CDR2 FYEKMQ (reference sequence). Trimming took 5 bases from V and 5 from J, leaving 19 bases between them. CDR3 in DNA: TGTGCCAGCAGCCCCCGGGGGGCGGGCTTAGACGAGCAGTACTTC. Amino acids: CASSPRGAGLDEQYF.

The chain combines TRBV19 with TRBJ2-5; 9 bases align to TRBD2. Per the germline V gene, CDR1 is LNHDA and CDR2 is SQIVND (reference sequence). This CDR3 contains 14 residues. V was clipped by 4 bases and J by 5 bases; unmatched bases: 5. CDR3 residues: CASSRREGQETQYF. DNA for the CDR3: TGTGCCAGTAGTAGGCGGGAGGGCCAGGAGACCCAGTACTTC.

This clone was detected only a few times. The CDR3 DNA is TGTGCCAGCAGTTTGTGGGGCACTGAAGCTTTCTTT. Protein product: CASSLWGTEAFF. This chain links TRBV12-3 or TRBV12-4 with TRBJ1-1; no reliable D call. CDR3 length: 12 residues. V lost 3 bases and J lost 4, with 6 bases in between.

Note on this clone: The sample has other DNA sequences that encode this CDR3 too. The V and J genes are TRBV27 and TRBJ1-5, with D hard to call. The CDR3 extends over 14 amino acids. Germline V CDR1 and CDR2: MNHEY, SMNVEV (reference sequence). V was trimmed by 8 bases and J by 0 bases, leaving 11 bases between them. The DNA for the CDR3 is TGTGCCAGCCGTCGGACGGGTAGCAATCAGCCCCAGCATTTT. Translation: CASRRTGSNQPQHF.

The V and J genes are TRBV12-5 and TRBJ1-4; no firm D call. CDR3 length: 15 amino acids. Deletions cut 1 base from V and 7 bases from J, with 13 bases between. CDR1 LGHNT and CDR2 FRNRAP come from the germline V gene. The CDR3 spells CASGLGAGVGEKLFF. In nucleotides, the CDR3 is TGTGCTAGTGGTTTGGGGGCGGGAGTGGGTGAAAAACTGTTTTTT.

V is TRBV6-1 and J is TRBJ1-2, with D unresolved. This CDR3 has 13 residues. V lost 0 bases to trimming and J lost 4 bases, with 6 bases between them. Germline CDR1 reads MNHNS; CDR2 reads SASEGT. The CDR3 is CASSEAGSYGYTF. The CDR3 nucleotides read TGTGCCAGCAGTGAAGCAGGCTCCTATGGCTACACCTTC.

V usage is TRBV2 and J usage is TRBJ2-2; D gene uncertain. V lost 2 bases and J lost 6, with 10 bases in between. CDR3 length: 14 residues. Looked up from germline, CDR1 is SNHLY and CDR2 is FYNNEI. This chain's CDR3 is CASSERSSAGELFF. The CDR3 coding sequence is TGTGCCAGCAGTGAACGTTCTTCGGCCGGGGAGCTGTTTTTT.

J is TRBJ1-4 and V is TRBV5-5; D may be TRBD1 (6 bases). The V gene lost 4 bases and the J gene lost 1 base, with 11 bases spanning the gap. The CDR3 runs to 15 residues. Germline CDR1 SGHKS, CDR2 YYEKEE (reference sequence). The CDR3 coding sequence is TGTGCCAGCAGCCCAGGGGTCGAAACTAATGAAAAACTGTTTTTT. It specifies CASSPGVETNEKLFF.

This chain uses TRBV9 with TRBJ2-1; D is possibly TRBD1 or TRBD2 (6 bases each). Germline lookup yields CDR1 SGDLS and CDR2 YYNGEE. V was clipped by 0 bases and J by 6 bases, with 10 bases between them. The CDR3 length is 14 residues. The chain's CDR3 is CASSVGGALNEQFF. CDR3 nucleotide sequence: TGTGCCAGCAGCGTAGGGGGGGCCCTCAATGAGCAGTTCTTC.

The V call is TRBV18, the J call TRBJ1-1; TRBD1 is a possible D gene (6 bases). Germline CDR1 is KGHSH and CDR2 is LQKENI. CDR3 length: 13 amino acids. The V end lost 6 bases, the J end lost 1 base, and 9 bases lay between the germline ends. The DNA of the CDR3 is TGTGCCAGCTCCCGGGGACAGAACACTGAAGCTTTCTTT. Its protein is CASSRGQNTEAFF.

This chain links TRBV7-2 with TRBJ2-1; 9 nucleotides line up with TRBD2. The CDR3 runs 15 residues. Germline CDR1 SGHTA, CDR2 FQGNSA. J lost 0 bases, V lost 3 bases, and 0 bases had no gene match. The CDR3 spells CASSFSGSSYNEQFF. The CDR3, as DNA: TGTGCCAGCAGCTTTAGCGGGAGCTCCTACAATGAGCAGTTCTTC.

This clone was recorded a few times. The genes are TRBV6-6 and TRBJ2-6, with 12 bases fitting TRBD2. The trim removed 5 bases at V and 0 bases at J, leaving 5 bases unmatched. This CDR3 has 18 amino acids. Germline V gene lookup returns CDR1 MNHNY and CDR2 SVGAGI (reference sequence). The chain's CDR3 is CASSLGLAGPSGANVLTF. The CDR3 bases are TGTGCCAGCAGTCTCGGACTAGCGGGACCCTCTGGGGCCAACGTCCTGACTTTC.

V and J are TRBV3-1 (or the pseudogene TRBV3-2) and TRBJ2-3; 7 bases fit TRBD1. The CDR3 is 16 amino acids. In germline, CDR1 is LGHDT, CDR2 YNNKEL (reference sequence). Unmatched junction bases numbered 9, after V lost 4 bases and J lost 2 bases. The CDR3 loop reads CASSRGTVLYTDTQYF. The DNA of the CDR3 is TGTGCCAGCAGCCGGGGGACAGTCTTATACACAGATACGCAGTATTTT.

The chain uses TRBV7-8 and TRBJ2-3; D possibly corresponds to TRBD2 (6 bases). Germline V CDR1 and CDR2: SGHVS, FQNEAQ. V shed 4 bases and J shed 9 bases, with 20 bases lying between them. The CDR3 has 15 amino acids. CDR3 sequence reads: CASSSLEGLAGTQYF. DNA for the CDR3: TGTGCCAGCAGCTCACTGGAGGGTCTAGCTGGGACGCAGTATTTT.

This chain links TRBV7-9 with TRBJ1-3, with D possibly TRBD1 on 5 matching bases. The CDR3 sequence is 15 residues long. Germline loops: CDR1 SEHNR, CDR2 FQNEAQ (reference sequence). V lost 3 bases and J lost 0, with 9 bases in between. The CDR3 is CASSLRQFSGNTIYF. In nucleotides, the CDR3 is TGTGCCAGCAGCTTGAGACAGTTCTCTGGAAACACCATATATTTT.

CDR3 DNA sequence: TGTGCCAGCAGCTCCCAACAGGGGATCTATGGCTACACCTTC. It translates to CASSSQQGIYGYTF. The chain has TRBV7-9 and TRBJ1-2; TRBD1 matches 7 bases. The germline gives CDR1 SEHNR, CDR2 FQNEAQ (reference sequence). The V and J ends lost 4 bases and 4 bases, in that order; junction bases with no gene match: 6. This CDR3 is built from 14 residues.

The chain links TRBV3-1 (or the pseudogene TRBV3-2) to TRBJ2-5, with D possibly TRBD2 on 5 matching bases. Germline lookup yields CDR1 LGHDT and CDR2 YNNKEL (reference sequence). Trimming removed 6 bases at V and 2 bases at J, with 10 bases between. CDR3 size: 13 residues. For the CDR3, the DNA is TGTGCCAGCAGTCGAGCGGCACAAGAGACCCAGTACTTC. Translating it yields CASSRAAQETQYF.

The gene calls are TRBV2 and TRBJ2-7; D not resolved. The CDR3 is 14 residues long. Trimming pared 7 bases from V and 3 bases from J, leaving 16 bases between. The germline gives CDR1 SNHLY, CDR2 FYNNEI. The CDR3: CASKGPWANYEQYF. The CDR3 region has the DNA TGTGCCAGCAAGGGTCCGTGGGCCAACTACGAGCAGTACTTC.

CDR3 protein: CASSQGGLAGSTDTQYF. CDR3 DNA: TGCGCCAGCAGCCAAGGCGGACTAGCGGGTAGCACAGATACGCAGTATTTT. The J gene is TRBJ2-3, the V gene TRBV4-1, with 11 bases identical to TRBD2. Trimming removed 1 base from V and 0 bases from J; junction bases left unmatched: 3. The CDR3 runs to 17 residues. CDR1 MGHRA and CDR2 YSYEKL come from the germline V gene.

The CDR3 region is CASSIYRDQPQHF. In DNA, the CDR3 is TGTGCCAGCAGTATCTACAGGGACCAGCCCCAGCATTTT. This chain connects TRBV12-3 or TRBV12-4 to TRBJ1-5; D is possibly TRBD1 (6 bases). The V end lost 5 bases, the J end lost 7 bases, and 12 bases lay between the germline ends. The CDR3 loop spans 13 amino acids.

The J gene is TRBJ1-1, the V gene TRBV18, with 9 bases matching TRBD1. CDR1 and CDR2 from the germline V gene are KGHSH and LQKENI. The CDR3 has 15 residues. J lost 6 bases, V lost 0 bases, and 5 bases had no gene match. The CDR3 region is CASSPPGQGIAEAFF. The CDR3 DNA is TGTGCCAGCTCACCACCCGGACAGGGGATAGCTGAAGCTTTCTTT.